The source of this TCR beta chain is a study of T cell clonotyping in hematopoietic cell transplantation. Study-level information: Pretransplant recipient samples were taken after cytoreduction.

The CDR3 covers 17 residues. Per germline, CDR1 SGHVS and CDR2 FQNEAQ. V lost 4 bases to trimming and J lost 5 bases; unmatched junction nucleotides: 13. The time point was: recipient sample about 28 days before transplant, after cytoreduction. Samples: about 28 days before transplant, then days 30, 100 and 180 after. The table came from immunoSEQ multiplex PCR; TCRdb's copy has only in-frame clones and leaves some out. The table lists roughly 28,000 clones, under 95% of them singletons. The chain uses TRBV7-8 and TRBJ2-3; 9 positions agree with TRBD2. The source is a man aged 50 or older with acute myeloid leukemia. Some clones in this sample may be carry-over from other donors' samples. Sequenced material: peripheral blood mononuclear cells, taken before stem cell transplant. CDR3 residues: CASSSRLGGRVGDTQYF. CDR3 DNA: TGTGCCAGCAGCTCACGCTTAGGCGGGAGGGTGGGAGATACGCAGTATTTT.